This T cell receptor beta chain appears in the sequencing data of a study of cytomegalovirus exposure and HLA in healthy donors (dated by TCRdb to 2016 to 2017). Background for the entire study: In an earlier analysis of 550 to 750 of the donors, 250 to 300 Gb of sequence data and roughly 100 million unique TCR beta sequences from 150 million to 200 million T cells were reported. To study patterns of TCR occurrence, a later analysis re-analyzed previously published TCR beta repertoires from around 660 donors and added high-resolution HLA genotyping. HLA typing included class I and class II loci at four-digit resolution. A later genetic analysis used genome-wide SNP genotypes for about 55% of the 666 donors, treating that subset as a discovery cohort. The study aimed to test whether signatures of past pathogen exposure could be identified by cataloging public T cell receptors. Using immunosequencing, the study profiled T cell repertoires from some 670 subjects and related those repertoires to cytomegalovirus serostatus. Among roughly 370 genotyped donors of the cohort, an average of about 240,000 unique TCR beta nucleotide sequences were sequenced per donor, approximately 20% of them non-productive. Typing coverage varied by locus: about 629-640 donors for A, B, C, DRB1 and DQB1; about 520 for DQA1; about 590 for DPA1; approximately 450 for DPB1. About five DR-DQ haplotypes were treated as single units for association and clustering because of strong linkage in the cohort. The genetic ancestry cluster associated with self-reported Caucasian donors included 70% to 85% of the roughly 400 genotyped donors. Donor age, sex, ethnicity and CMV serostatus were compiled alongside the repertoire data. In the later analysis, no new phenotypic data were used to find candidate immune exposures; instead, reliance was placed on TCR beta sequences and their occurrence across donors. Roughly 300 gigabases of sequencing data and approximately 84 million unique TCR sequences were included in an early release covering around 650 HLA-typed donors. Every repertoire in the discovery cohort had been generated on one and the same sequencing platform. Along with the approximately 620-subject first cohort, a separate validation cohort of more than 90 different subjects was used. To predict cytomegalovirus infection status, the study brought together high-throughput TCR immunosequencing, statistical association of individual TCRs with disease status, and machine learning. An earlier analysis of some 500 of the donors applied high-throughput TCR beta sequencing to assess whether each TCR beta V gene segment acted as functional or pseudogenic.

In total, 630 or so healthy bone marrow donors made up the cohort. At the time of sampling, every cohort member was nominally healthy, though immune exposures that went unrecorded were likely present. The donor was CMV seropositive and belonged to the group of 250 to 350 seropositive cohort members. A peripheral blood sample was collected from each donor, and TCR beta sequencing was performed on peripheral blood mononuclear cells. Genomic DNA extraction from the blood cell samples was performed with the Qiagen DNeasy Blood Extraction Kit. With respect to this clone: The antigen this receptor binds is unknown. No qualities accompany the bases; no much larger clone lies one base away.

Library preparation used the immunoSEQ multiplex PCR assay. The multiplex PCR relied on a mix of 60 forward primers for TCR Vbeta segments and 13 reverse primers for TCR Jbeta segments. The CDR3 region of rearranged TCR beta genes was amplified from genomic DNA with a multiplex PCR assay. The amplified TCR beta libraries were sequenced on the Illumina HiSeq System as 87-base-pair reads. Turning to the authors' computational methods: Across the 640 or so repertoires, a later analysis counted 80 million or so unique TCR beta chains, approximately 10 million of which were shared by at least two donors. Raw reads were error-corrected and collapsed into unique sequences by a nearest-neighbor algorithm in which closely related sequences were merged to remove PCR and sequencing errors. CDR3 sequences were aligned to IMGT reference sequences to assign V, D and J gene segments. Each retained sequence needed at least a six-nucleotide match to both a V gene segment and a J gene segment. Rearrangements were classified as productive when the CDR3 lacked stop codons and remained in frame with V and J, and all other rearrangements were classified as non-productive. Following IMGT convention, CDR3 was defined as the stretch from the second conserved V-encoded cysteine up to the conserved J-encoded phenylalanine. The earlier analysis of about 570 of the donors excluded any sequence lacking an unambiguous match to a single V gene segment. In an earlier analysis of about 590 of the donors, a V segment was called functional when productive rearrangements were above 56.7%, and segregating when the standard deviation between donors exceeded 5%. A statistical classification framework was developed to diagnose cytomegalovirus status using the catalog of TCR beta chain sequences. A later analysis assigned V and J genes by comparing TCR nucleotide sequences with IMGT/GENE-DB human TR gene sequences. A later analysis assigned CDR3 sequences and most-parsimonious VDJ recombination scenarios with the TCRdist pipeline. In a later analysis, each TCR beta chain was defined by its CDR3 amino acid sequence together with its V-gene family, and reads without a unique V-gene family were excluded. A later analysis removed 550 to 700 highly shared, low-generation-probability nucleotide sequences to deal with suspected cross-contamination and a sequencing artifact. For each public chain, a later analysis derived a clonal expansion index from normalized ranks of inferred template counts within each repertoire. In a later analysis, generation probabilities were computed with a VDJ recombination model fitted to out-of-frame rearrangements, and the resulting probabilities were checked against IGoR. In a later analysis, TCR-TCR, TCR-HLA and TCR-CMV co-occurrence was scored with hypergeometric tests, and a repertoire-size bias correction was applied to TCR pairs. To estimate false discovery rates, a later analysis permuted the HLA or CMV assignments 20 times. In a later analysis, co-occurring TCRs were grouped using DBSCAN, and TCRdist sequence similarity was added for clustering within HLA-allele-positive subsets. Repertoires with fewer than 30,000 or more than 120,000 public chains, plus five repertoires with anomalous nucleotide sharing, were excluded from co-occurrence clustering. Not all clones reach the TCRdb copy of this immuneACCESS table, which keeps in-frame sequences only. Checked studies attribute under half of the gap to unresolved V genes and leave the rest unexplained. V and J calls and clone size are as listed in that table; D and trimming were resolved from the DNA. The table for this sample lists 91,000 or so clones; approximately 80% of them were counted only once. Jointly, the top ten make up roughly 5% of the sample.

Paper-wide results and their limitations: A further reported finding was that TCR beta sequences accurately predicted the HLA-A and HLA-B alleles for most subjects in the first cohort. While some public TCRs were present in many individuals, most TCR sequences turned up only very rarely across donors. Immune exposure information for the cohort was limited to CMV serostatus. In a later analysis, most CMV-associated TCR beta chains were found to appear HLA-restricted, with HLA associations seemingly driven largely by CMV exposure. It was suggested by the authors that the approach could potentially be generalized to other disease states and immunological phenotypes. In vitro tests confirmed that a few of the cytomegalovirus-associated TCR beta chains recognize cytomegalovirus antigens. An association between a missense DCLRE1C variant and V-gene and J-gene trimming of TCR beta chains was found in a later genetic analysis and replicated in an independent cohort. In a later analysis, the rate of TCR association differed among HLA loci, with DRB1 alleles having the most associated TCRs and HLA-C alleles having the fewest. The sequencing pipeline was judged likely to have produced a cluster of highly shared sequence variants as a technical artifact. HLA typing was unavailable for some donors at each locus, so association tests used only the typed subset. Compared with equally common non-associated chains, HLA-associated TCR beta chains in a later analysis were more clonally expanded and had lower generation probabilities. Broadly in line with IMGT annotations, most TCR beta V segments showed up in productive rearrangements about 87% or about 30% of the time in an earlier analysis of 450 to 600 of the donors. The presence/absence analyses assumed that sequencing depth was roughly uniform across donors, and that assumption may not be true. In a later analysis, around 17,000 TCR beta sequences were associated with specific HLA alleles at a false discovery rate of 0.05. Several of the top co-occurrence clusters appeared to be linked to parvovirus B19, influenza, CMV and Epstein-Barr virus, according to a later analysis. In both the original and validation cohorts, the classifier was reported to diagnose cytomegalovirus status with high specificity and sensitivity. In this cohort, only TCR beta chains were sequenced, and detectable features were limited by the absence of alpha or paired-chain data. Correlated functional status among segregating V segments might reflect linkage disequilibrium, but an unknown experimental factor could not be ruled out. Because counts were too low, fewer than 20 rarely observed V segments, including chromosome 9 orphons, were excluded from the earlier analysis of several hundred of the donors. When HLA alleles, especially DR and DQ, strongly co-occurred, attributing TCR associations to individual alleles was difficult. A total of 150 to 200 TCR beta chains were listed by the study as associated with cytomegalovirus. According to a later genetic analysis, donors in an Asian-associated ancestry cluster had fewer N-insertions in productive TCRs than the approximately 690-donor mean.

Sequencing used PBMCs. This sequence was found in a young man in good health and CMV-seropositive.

CDR3 region: CASSLRGQSSYEQYF. The bases read TGTGCCAGCAGCTTAAGGGGACAGAGCTCCTACGAGCAGTACTTC. The chain is encoded by TRBV11-3 joined to TRBJ2-7, with TRBD1 matching 7 junction bases. The germline V end is reduced by 2 bases and the J end by 0 bases; junction bases left unmatched: 4. The CDR3 contains 15 residues, cysteine and phenylalanine counted. Of all the DNA, just the CDR3 is kept, 45 bases in frame from base 1. The germline V gene supplies CDR1 SGHNT and CDR2 YENEEA.